Each of the 6 T cell receptor beta chains below was sequenced from the same sample in a study of patients and donors after allogeneic stem cell transplantation. MiXCR was run by TCRdb on the RT-PCR reads, yielding one entry per CDR3 protein. The sample includes about a million distinct CDR3 sequences, around 17% of them seen just once. Sample: blood, either unsorted or a sorted T cell fraction (not recorded which). The receptors here all came from a human donor who was either an allogeneic HSCT recipient or a stem cell or donor lymphocyte infusion donor (not recorded which). It is not recorded whose cells these are; they may come from a transplant donor.

This clonotype has more than one count but fewer than ten. The chain combines TRBV6-1 with TRBJ2-1, with 13 bases lining up with TRBD2. This CDR3 region has 18 residues. V was pared by 6 bases and J by 0 bases, with 8 bases of the junction left unmatched. The V gene's germline CDR1 is MNHNS and CDR2 SASEGT. CDR3 nucleotide sequence: TGTGCCAGCAGGTCCGGGACTAGCGGGGCGAGCTCCTACAATGAGCAGTTCTTC. Translated, it gives CASRSGTSGASSYNEQFF.

V and J are TRBV20-1 and TRBJ2-5; D is perhaps TRBD2 (5 bases). The length of the CDR3 is 15 residues. Trimming pared 5 bases from V and 1 base from J, leaving 17 bases between. Germline V gene lookup returns CDR1 DFQATT and CDR2 SNEGSKA (reference sequence). The CDR3 DNA follows: TGCAGTGCTTCCATAGGAGGAGGCTCCCAAGAGACCCAGTACTTC. This encodes CSASIGGGSQETQYF.

This chain connects TRBV10-3 to TRBJ2-7; D perhaps matches TRBD1 (5 bases). The CDR3 length is 15 residues. V lost 6 bases to trimming and J lost 4 bases, with 19 bases between them. Germline CDR1 and CDR2: ENHRY and SYGVKD. The CDR3 DNA reads as TGTGCCATCAGGCCATCCCCCCAGGGTGGGTACGAGCAGTACTTC. As protein: CAIRPSPQGGYEQYF.

V usage is TRBV25-1 and J usage is TRBJ2-5; D possibly corresponds to TRBD2 (6 bases). This CDR3 has 14 amino acids. Germline lookup yields CDR1 MGHDK and CDR2 SYGVNS. V lost 3 bases and J lost 5, with 13 bases in between. This chain's CDR3 is CASSDGGVWETQYF. The CDR3 DNA follows: TGTGCCAGCAGTGACGGGGGAGTTTGGGAGACCCAGTACTTC.

V usage is TRBV6-1 and J usage is TRBJ2-6, with a weak D call TRBD1 (6 bases). Germline CDR1 and CDR2: MNHNS and SASEGT. V was trimmed by 6 bases and J by 0 bases, leaving 12 bases between them. The CDR3 totals 16 residues. CDR3 in amino acids: CASRAQGRSGANVLTF. CDR3 nucleotides: TGTGCCAGCAGGGCCCAGGGGCGCTCTGGGGCCAACGTCCTGACTTTC.

About this clonotype: At one of its ends the junction is not consistent with the germline gene, which may arise from a read error. This chain connects TRBV7-2 to TRBJ2-2, with TRBD2 identical over 7 bases. The CDR3 is 13 amino acids. Germline V lookup: CDR1 SGHTA, CDR2 FQGNSA. The CDR3 loop is CASSSGLVGVLFF. The CDR3 coding sequence is TGTGCCAGCAGCTCCGGACTAGTTGGGGTGCTGTTTTTT.